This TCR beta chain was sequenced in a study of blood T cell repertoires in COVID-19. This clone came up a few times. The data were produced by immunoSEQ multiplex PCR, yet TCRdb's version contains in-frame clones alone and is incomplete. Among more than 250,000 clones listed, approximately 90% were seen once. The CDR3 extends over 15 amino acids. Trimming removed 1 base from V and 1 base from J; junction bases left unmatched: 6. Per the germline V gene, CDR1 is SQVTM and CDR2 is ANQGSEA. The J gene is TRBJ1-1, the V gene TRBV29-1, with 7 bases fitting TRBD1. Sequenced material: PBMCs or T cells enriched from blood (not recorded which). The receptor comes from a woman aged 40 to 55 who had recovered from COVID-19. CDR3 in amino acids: CSVEGPDRANTEAFF. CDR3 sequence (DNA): TGCAGCGTTGAAGGACCCGACAGGGCGAACACTGAAGCTTTCTTT.